In its sample, the clone carrying this T cell receptor (beta chain) was seen once. Germline V gives CDR1 SGHTS, CDR2 YDEGEE. V was clipped by 2 bases and J by 7 bases, with 4 bases between them. This CDR3 comprises 11 residues. Authors' processing steps: Scientists estimated how many nucleated cells there were by amplifying reference gene primers. Profiled with immunoSEQ multiplex PCR; TCRdb holds only in-frame clones, not every one. The V and J calls and clone size are taken from that table; D and trimming were inferred from the DNA. The table lists over 350,000 clones, approximately 90% of them singletons. This record comes from a study of blood T cell repertoires in COVID-19.

The chain uses TRBV5-8 and TRBJ1-3; D gene uncertain. The receptor was derived from a woman in her twenties or thirties with active or convalescent COVID-19. Sequencing input: peripheral blood. The CDR3 reads CASSFGNTIYF. In DNA, the CDR3 is TGTGCCAGCAGCTTCGGGAACACCATATATTTT. Complete variable domain (other parts from reference TRBV5-8 and TRBJ1-3): EAGVTQSPTHLIKTRGQQATLRCSPISGHTSVYWYQQALGLGLQFLLWYDEGEERNRGNFPPRFSGRQFPNYSSELNVNALELEDSALYLCASSFGNTIYFGEGSWLTVV.